The rows below give T cell receptor beta chains drawn from one sample of a study of blood T cells in healthy people across ages. Via MiXCR, TCRdb re-called the 5' RACE reads, giving one row per CDR3 protein. The sample has some 780,000 distinct CDR3 sequences; roughly 50% are singletons. The specimen sequenced was blood. The receptors shown here come from a man between 35 and 55 years old in good health. Both conserved end residues are part of each CDR3. Fields, in order: V gene, CDR3 length, clone size, J gene, D gene, CDR3 protein, CDR3 DNA. The D gene is left open where the match is weak. Rows give clone size only sometimes, using once, few, many, or a class for an expanded clone.

v_call: TRBV6-6; cdr3_length: 15; clone_size: .; j_call: TRBJ2-1; d_call: TRBD2; cdr3_aa: CASSYVGGGGYEQFF; cdr3_nt: TGTGCCAGCAGTTACGTCGGGGGGGGCGGATATGAGCAGTTCTTC
v_call: TRBV10-3; cdr3_length: 15; clone_size: few; j_call: TRBJ2-1; d_call: .; cdr3_aa: CAISVVGKGDGEQFF; cdr3_nt: TGTGCCATCAGTGTGGTGGGGAAGGGTGATGGTGAGCAGTTCTTC
v_call: TRBV10-3; cdr3_length: 13; clone_size: .; j_call: TRBJ2-5; d_call: TRBD2; cdr3_aa: CAMAPGLAETQYF; cdr3_nt: TGTGCCATGGCCCCCGGACTAGCAGAGACCCAGTACTTC
v_call: TRBV9; cdr3_length: 14; clone_size: .; j_call: TRBJ1-2; d_call: .; cdr3_aa: CASSVADSSYGYTF; cdr3_nt: TGTGCCAGCAGCGTAGCGGACAGTTCCTATGGCTACACCTTC
v_call: TRBV29-1; cdr3_length: 18; clone_size: few; j_call: TRBJ2-7; d_call: TRBD1; cdr3_aa: CSVDLVGQGPRYPYEQYF; cdr3_nt: TGCAGCGTTGATCTTGTCGGACAGGGACCCCGGTACCCCTACGAGCAGTACTTC
v_call: TRBV3-1; cdr3_length: 18; clone_size: .; j_call: TRBJ2-6; d_call: .; cdr3_aa: CASSQDPPGVAGANVLTF; cdr3_nt: TGTGCCAGCAGCCAAGATCCCCCCGGAGTTGCTGGGGCCAACGTCCTGACTTTC
v_call: TRBV25-1; cdr3_length: 15; clone_size: .; j_call: TRBJ2-1; d_call: TRBD2; cdr3_aa: CASSPGTSQGVEQFF; cdr3_nt: TGTGCCAGCAGCCCAGGGACTAGCCAGGGGGTGGAGCAGTTCTTC
v_call: TRBV7-2; cdr3_length: 15; clone_size: once; j_call: TRBJ2-1; d_call: TRBD1; cdr3_aa: CASSLGSQGNSEQFF; cdr3_nt: TGTGCCAGCAGCTTAGGGTCACAGGGGAACAGTGAGCAGTTCTTC
v_call: TRBV7-2; cdr3_length: 16; clone_size: .; j_call: TRBJ1-5; d_call: .; cdr3_aa: CASSLERGGSGQPQHF; cdr3_nt: TGTGCCAGCAGCTTAGAGCGAGGGGGGTCGGGTCAGCCCCAGCATTTT
v_call: TRBV7-9; cdr3_length: 13; clone_size: .; j_call: TRBJ2-7; d_call: .; cdr3_aa: CASAPEGVDEQYF; cdr3_nt: TGTGCCAGCGCACCGGAGGGGGTCGACGAGCAGTACTTC
v_call: TRBV21-1; cdr3_length: 19; clone_size: .; j_call: TRBJ2-7; d_call: .; cdr3_aa: CASSKGVGLDKSPSYEQYF; cdr3_nt: TGTGCCAGCAGCAAAGGAGTGGGACTTGACAAGAGCCCTTCCTACGAGCAGTACTTC
v_call: TRBV6-1; cdr3_length: 14; clone_size: few; j_call: TRBJ1-5; d_call: .; cdr3_aa: CASSEIQSNQPQHF; cdr3_nt: TGTGCCAGCAGTGAAATACAGAGCAATCAGCCCCAGCATTTT
v_call: TRBV20-1; cdr3_length: 15; clone_size: .; j_call: TRBJ1-1; d_call: .; cdr3_aa: CSARGATVMNTEAFF; cdr3_nt: TGCAGTGCTAGAGGAGCGACAGTAATGAACACTGAAGCTTTCTTT
v_call: TRBV5-1; cdr3_length: 14; clone_size: .; j_call: TRBJ2-5; d_call: .; cdr3_aa: CASSLSKRGETQYF; cdr3_nt: TGCGCCAGCAGCTTGTCTAAGCGAGGGGAGACCCAGTACTTC
v_call: TRBV28; cdr3_length: 19; clone_size: .; j_call: TRBJ1-2; d_call: .; cdr3_aa: CASSFLMFRGRASNYGYTF; cdr3_nt: TGTGCCAGCAGTTTCCTGATGTTTAGGGGAAGGGCCTCTAACTATGGCTACACCTTC
v_call: TRBV20-1; cdr3_length: 13; clone_size: .; j_call: TRBJ2-7; d_call: .; cdr3_aa: CSASRGGRYEQYF; cdr3_nt: TGCAGCGCTTCGAGGGGGGGTAGATACGAGCAGTACTTC
v_call: TRBV20-1; cdr3_length: 14; clone_size: .; j_call: TRBJ2-1; d_call: .; cdr3_aa: CSARKHGAYNEQFF; cdr3_nt: TGCAGTGCTAGGAAGCACGGTGCCTACAATGAGCAGTTCTTC
v_call: TRBV3-1; cdr3_length: 17; clone_size: .; j_call: TRBJ2-4; d_call: .; cdr3_aa: CASSQDQGVLAKNIQYF; cdr3_nt: TGTGCCAGCAGCCAAGATCAGGGCGTATTAGCCAAAAACATTCAGTACTTC
v_call: TRBV28; cdr3_length: 13; clone_size: few; j_call: TRBJ2-5; d_call: .; cdr3_aa: CASDEAAQETQYF; cdr3_nt: TGTGCCAGCGACGAGGCGGCCCAAGAGACCCAGTACTTC
v_call: TRBV4-2; cdr3_length: 14; clone_size: few; j_call: TRBJ2-1; d_call: .; cdr3_aa: CASSQVGSSREQFF; cdr3_nt: TGTGCCAGCAGCCAAGTGGGTTCGAGTCGAGAGCAGTTCTTC
v_call: TRBV9; cdr3_length: 14; clone_size: .; j_call: TRBJ1-2; d_call: .; cdr3_aa: CASSAQVGKGGYTF; cdr3_nt: TGTGCCAGCAGCGCCCAGGTTGGCAAGGGGGGCTACACCTTC
v_call: TRBV4-2; cdr3_length: 15; clone_size: .; j_call: TRBJ1-2; d_call: TRBD1; cdr3_aa: CASSQDRGLGSGYTF; cdr3_nt: TGTGCCAGCAGCCAGGACAGGGGGCTAGGTAGTGGCTACACCTTC
v_call: TRBV12-3/TRBV12-4; cdr3_length: 13; clone_size: .; j_call: TRBJ2-1; d_call: .; cdr3_aa: CAVAQSSYNEQFF; cdr3_nt: TGTGCCGTGGCGCAGAGCTCCTACAATGAGCAGTTCTTC
v_call: TRBV10-3; cdr3_length: 12; clone_size: once; j_call: TRBJ2-5; d_call: .; cdr3_aa: CAISPDQETQYF; cdr3_nt: TGTGCCATCAGTCCGGATCAAGAGACCCAGTACTTC
v_call: TRBV12-3/TRBV12-4; cdr3_length: 10; clone_size: .; j_call: TRBJ2-1; d_call: .; cdr3_aa: CASSSGEQFF; cdr3_nt: TGTGCCAGCAGTTCGGGAGAGCAGTTCTTC
v_call: TRBV27; cdr3_length: 13; clone_size: few; j_call: TRBJ1-6; d_call: .; cdr3_aa: CASSFYNDSPLHF; cdr3_nt: TGTGCCAGCAGTTTCTATAACGATTCACCCCTCCACTTT
v_call: TRBV9; cdr3_length: 14; clone_size: .; j_call: TRBJ2-3; d_call: .; cdr3_aa: CASSVVGQTHTQYF; cdr3_nt: TGTGCCAGCAGCGTAGTGGGCCAGACTCATACGCAGTATTTT
v_call: TRBV7-9; cdr3_length: 14; clone_size: .; j_call: TRBJ2-7; d_call: .; cdr3_aa: CASSLGWGNYEQYF; cdr3_nt: TGTGCCAGCAGCTTAGGGTGGGGAAACTACGAGCAGTACTTC
v_call: TRBV7-9; cdr3_length: 16; clone_size: few; j_call: TRBJ2-7; d_call: .; cdr3_aa: CASSFPGNGQNYEQYF; cdr3_nt: TGTGCCAGCAGCTTCCCGGGAAATGGACAGAACTACGAGCAGTACTTC